This T cell receptor beta chain was identified in a study of cytomegalovirus exposure and HLA in healthy donors. Study in general: HLA-typed donors contributed 80 million to 85 million unique TCRs, which were held in an early data release. Study results and limitations: A later analysis, which compared TCR beta chains of equal frequency, found the HLA-associated ones more clonally expanded.

In regard to this clone: The antigen remains undetermined.

The PCR was carried out with 60 Vbeta primers and 13 Jbeta primers. This table comes from immunoSEQ multiplex PCR, and its TCRdb copy is limited to in-frame clones, with some not included. The data hold 150,000 to 200,000 clones, with 65% to 80% observed a single time. V shed 7 bases and J 4 bases; nucleotides not matched to a gene: 9. The germline gives CDR1 GTSNPN, CDR2 SVGIG (reference sequence). CDR3 size: 14 residues. This receptor was obtained from a woman in her thirties or forties in good health and CMV-seropositive. The V call is TRBV30, the J call TRBJ1-4; TRBD1 aligns across 7 bases. The sequenced sample was PBMCs. The CDR3 DNA follows: TGTGCCTCCAACACACAGGGGATTAATGAAAAACTGTTTTTT. Translating gives CASNTQGINEKLFF.